These 18 T cell receptor beta chains share one sample of origin, sequenced in a study of technical replicates of blood from a few donors. TCRdb's copy holds only in-frame clones and misses some; the assay was immunoSEQ multiplex PCR. The sample holds over 60,000 clones; about 92% are singletons and the top ten take 0.25% to 0.3%. Sequencing was performed on T cells isolated from PBMCs. The receptor set was obtained from a human donor in good health.

The V call is TRBV19, the J call TRBJ1-4; D is perhaps TRBD1 (5 bases). Germline values: CDR1 LNHDA, CDR2 SQIVND (reference sequence). V dropped 7 bases and J dropped 0 bases, with 12 bases sitting between them. The CDR3 covers 15 residues. This chain's CDR3 is CASKKGIATNEKLFF. The CDR3 DNA is TGTGCCAGTAAAAAGGGGATTGCAACTAATGAAAAACTGTTTTTT.

Concerning this clone itself: Other nucleotide sequences from this sample produce the same CDR3. The chain carries TRBV5-1 and TRBJ1-1; D not certain. The CDR3 consists of 14 residues. Germline V gives CDR1 SGHRS, CDR2 YFSETQ. Between the trimmed V and J ends, which lost 0 bases and 0 bases, there was a span of 6 bases. CDR3 amino acids: CASSLGVMNTEAFF. DNA of the CDR3: TGCGCCAGCAGCTTGGGAGTTATGAACACTGAAGCTTTCTTT.

V is TRBV5-1 and J is TRBJ1-3; D not resolved. CDR1 is SGHRS and CDR2 is YFSETQ in the germline V gene. There are 15 residues in the CDR3. V was trimmed by 4 bases and J by 4 bases, leaving 15 bases between them. The CDR3 DNA follows: TGCGCCAGCAGCATAGCGGCGCGCGGAGGAAACACCATATATTTT. It yields the protein CASSIAARGGNTIYF.

This clone was detected only once. V gene TRBV11-2 combines with J gene TRBJ1-2; 7 bases align to TRBD1. The V and J ends lost 4 bases and 1 base, in that order; junction bases with no gene match: 3. The CDR3 is made up of 14 amino acids. The germline CDR1 and CDR2 sequences are SGHAT and FQNNGV. CDR3 nucleotide sequence: TGTGCCAGCAGCTGGGGACAGAGTAACTATGGCTACACCTTC. Amino acids: CASSWGQSNYGYTF.

The chain links TRBV10-3 to TRBJ2-5; TRBD1 is a possible D gene (5 bases). Trimming took 10 bases from V and 3 from J, leaving 12 bases between them. Germline CDR1 is ENHRY and CDR2 is SYGVKD. The length of the CDR3 is 12 residues. CDR3 in DNA: TGTGCCACGTGGACACCTGAAGAGACCCAGTACTTC. Amino acids: CATWTPEETQYF.

CDR3 residues: CASSLGGGYNEQFF. In DNA, the CDR3 is TGTGCCAGCAGTTTGGGAGGGGGATACAATGAGCAGTTCTTC. The chain employs TRBV27 and TRBJ2-1, with D possibly being TRBD2 (7 bases). The CDR3 is 14 residues long. Per the germline V gene, CDR1 is MNHEY and CDR2 is SMNVEV (reference sequence). The ends were cut back, 3 bases at V and 4 bases at J, with 10 bases in the middle.

The V gene is TRBV15, the J gene TRBJ1-2, with D possibly being TRBD1 (5 bases). V was trimmed by 1 base and J by 4 bases, leaving 10 bases between them. This CDR3 region has 14 residues. Per the germline V gene, CDR1 is LNHNV and CDR2 is YYDKDF (reference sequence). CDR3 DNA: TGTGCCACCAGCAGAGCGGGGGGTGGCTATGGCTACACCTTC. As protein: CATSRAGGGYGYTF.

V is TRBV4-1 and J is TRBJ2-6; D is undetermined. Germline V CDR1 and CDR2: MGHRA, YSYEKL. The V gene lost 1 base and the J gene lost 4 bases, with 8 bases spanning the gap. The CDR3 length is 15 residues. The CDR3 protein is CASSQVSSGANVLTF. The CDR3 DNA is TGCGCCAGCAGCCAAGTGTCGAGCGGGGCCAACGTCCTGACTTTC.

V gene TRBV7-9 combines with J gene TRBJ1-2, with D possibly matching TRBD1 (5 bases). The CDR3 spans 13 residues. V was trimmed by 5 bases and J by 8 bases, leaving 15 bases between them. Germline CDR1 SEHNR, CDR2 FQNEAQ (reference sequence). The CDR3 reads CASSTRQLEGYTF. CDR3 coding DNA: TGTGCCAGCAGCACCAGACAGCTGGAGGGCTACACCTTC.

The chain couples TRBV7-2 to TRBJ2-7; 12 bases map to TRBD2. The V gene end was trimmed by 6 bases and the J gene end by 1 base; junction bases not matched to a gene: 7. Germline V CDR1 and CDR2: SGHTA, FQGNSA. The CDR3 totals 16 residues. CDR3: CASRRSSGGESYEQYF. In nucleotides, the CDR3 is TGTGCCAGCAGACGCTCTAGCGGGGGGGAATCCTACGAGCAGTACTTC.

The V call is TRBV4-1, the J call TRBJ2-7, with 8 bases that match TRBD1. CDR3 length: 14 residues. V gave up 4 bases and J gave up 6 bases; unmatched junction bases: 8. Germline loops: CDR1 MGHRA, CDR2 YSYEKL. CDR3 sequence reads: CASSRPGQGVEQYF. The CDR3 DNA sequence: TGCGCCAGCAGCCGTCCCGGACAGGGAGTCGAGCAGTACTTC.

The rearrangement links TRBV5-1 to TRBJ2-2, with 7 bases that match TRBD1. The V gene's germline CDR1 is SGHRS and CDR2 YFSETQ. The CDR3 loop spans 15 amino acids. V lost 0 bases to trimming and J lost 8 bases; unmatched junction nucleotides: 7. CDR3 in amino acids: CASSLVGTVGGELFF. The CDR3 DNA reads as TGCGCCAGCAGCTTGGTTGGGACAGTAGGAGGGGAGCTGTTTTTT.

The chain uses TRBV23-1 and TRBJ1-2; 8 bases are shared with TRBD1. TRBV23-1 is identified as an open reading frame with a role that is uncertain. The V and J ends lost 0 bases and 2 bases, in that order; junction bases with no gene match: 8. The CDR3 is 17 residues long. CDR3 nucleotides: TGCGCCAGCAGTCAATCGGTTGGCCAGGGGGCCAACTATGGCTACACCTTC. Encoded protein: CASSQSVGQGANYGYTF.

V gene TRBV11-3 combines with J gene TRBJ2-1, with TRBD2 matching over 8 bases. The length of the CDR3 is 16 residues. V lost 0 bases to trimming and J lost 2 bases; unmatched junction nucleotides: 3. The germline CDR1 and CDR2 sequences are SGHNT and YENEEA. The CDR3 DNA reads TGTGCCAGCAGCTTAGAAGCCGGGGGGGCCTACAATGAGCAGTTCTTC. Translated: CASSLEAGGAYNEQFF.

This chain links TRBV11-2 with TRBJ2-2; 8 bases map to TRBD2. The trim removed 4 bases at V and 6 bases at J, leaving 7 bases unmatched. Per the germline V gene, CDR1 is SGHAT and CDR2 is FQNNGV. The CDR3 totals 15 residues. The CDR3 region has the DNA TGTGCCAGCAGCTCAATTAAGACTAGCGCCGGGGAGCTGTTTTTT. Encoded protein: CASSSIKTSAGELFF.

This clone appeared a single time. The V gene is TRBV6-5, the J gene TRBJ2-7; D may be TRBD1 (5 bases). The V gene's germline CDR1 is MNHEY and CDR2 SVGAGI. Between the trimmed V and J ends, which lost 3 bases and 4 bases, there was a span of 13 bases. CDR3 length equals 14 residues. The CDR3 here is CASSYSTESYEQYF. The CDR3 DNA reads TGTGCCAGCAGTTATTCGACAGAAAGTTACGAGCAGTACTTC.

The chain couples TRBV9 to TRBJ2-1; perhaps TRBD2 as D (5 bases). The germline V gene has CDR1 SGDLS and CDR2 YYNGEE. Trimming pared 2 bases from V and 8 bases from J, leaving 23 bases between. The CDR3 contains 17 residues. This CDR3 reads CASSVSIQFGVQYEQFF. As DNA, the CDR3 is TGTGCCAGCAGCGTCTCTATACAGTTCGGGGTTCAATATGAGCAGTTCTTC.

The rearrangement joins TRBV19 to TRBJ2-7; the D gene is possibly TRBD1 (7 bases). Trimming removed 6 bases at V and 5 bases at J, with 11 bases between. The CDR3 runs 12 residues. Germline lookup yields CDR1 LNHDA and CDR2 SQIVND (reference sequence). This CDR3 is CASRQGRHEQYF. In DNA, the CDR3 is TGTGCCAGTAGACAGGGGAGGCACGAGCAGTACTTC.